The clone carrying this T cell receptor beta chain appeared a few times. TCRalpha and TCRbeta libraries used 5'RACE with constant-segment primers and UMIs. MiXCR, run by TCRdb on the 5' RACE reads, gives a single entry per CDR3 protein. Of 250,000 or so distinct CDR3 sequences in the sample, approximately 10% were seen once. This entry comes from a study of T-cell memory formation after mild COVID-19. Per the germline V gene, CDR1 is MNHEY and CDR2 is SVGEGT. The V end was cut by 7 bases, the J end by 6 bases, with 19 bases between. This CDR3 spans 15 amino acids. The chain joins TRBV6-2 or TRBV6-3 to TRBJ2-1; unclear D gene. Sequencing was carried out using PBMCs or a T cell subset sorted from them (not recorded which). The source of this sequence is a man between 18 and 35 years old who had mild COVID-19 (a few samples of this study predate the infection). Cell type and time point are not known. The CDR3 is CASTKGRDQLNEQFF. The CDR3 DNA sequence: TGTGCCAGCACCAAAGGCAGAGACCAGCTCAATGAGCAGTTCTTC.